This passage covers 12 T cell receptor beta chains from one sample sequenced in a study of T cell repertoires in cytomegalovirus infection. Antigens of these TCRs are unknown. Using its own MiXCR run on the reads, TCRdb lists one record per CDR3 protein. The data hold approximately 1,000,000 distinct CDR3 sequences, with roughly 30% observed a single time. Here the sequenced sample was cultured CD8+ T cells from PBMCs, taken from culture after CMV antigen stimulation. The receptors were gathered from a human donor in good health (CMV status not recorded). Some clones in this sample may be carry-over from other donors' samples.

This chain links TRBV19 with TRBJ2-7, with TRBD1 identical over 7 bases. J gave up 2 bases and V 6 bases, and 10 bases lay outside the gene matches. Germline V gene sequence: CDR1 LNHDA, CDR2 SQIVND (reference sequence). The CDR3 consists of 15 residues. CDR3 nucleotide sequence: TGTGCCAGTAGATACAGGGGAGAGTGGGCCTACGAGCAGTACTTC. Protein product: CASRYRGEWAYEQYF.

The chain has TRBV12-3 or TRBV12-4 and TRBJ2-1; TRBD2 matches at 15 bases. The CDR3 is made up of 17 amino acids. After removal of 1 base from V and 7 bases from J, the junction contained 5 bases not matched to a gene. In nucleotides, the CDR3 is TGTGCCAGCAGTTTAGATAGGGGGACTAGCGGGGGGAATGAGCAGTTCTTC. Translation: CASSLDRGTSGGNEQFF.

This clonotype was recorded a few times. The chain couples TRBV19 to TRBJ1-1; 7 nucleotides match TRBD1. The germline V gene encodes CDR1 LNHDA and CDR2 SQIVND (reference sequence). The J segment lost 4 bases and the V segment lost 4 bases, leaving 3 bases of the junction unmatched. The CDR3 consists of 13 residues. The CDR3 protein is CASSTTGSTEAFF. CDR3 bases: TGTGCCAGTAGTACGACAGGGAGCACTGAAGCTTTCTTT.

V is TRBV4-3 and J is TRBJ1-2, with a tentative D call TRBD1 (6 bases). Trimming took off 0 bases at V and 10 bases at J, with 18 bases between the two ends. Germline loops: CDR1 LGHNA, CDR2 YSLEER. This CDR3 is 15 amino acids long. The CDR3 loop reads CASSQDSTSGADYTF. CDR3 nucleotide sequence: TGCGCCAGCAGCCAAGATTCTACCTCAGGGGCGGACTACACCTTC.

This clonotype was detected a few times. CDR3 residues: CASSSSQGGVGNTIYF. The CDR3 region has the DNA TGTGCCAGCAGCTCCTCACAGGGTGGGGTTGGAAACACCATATATTTT. This chain joins TRBV7-9 and TRBJ1-3; D possibly corresponds to TRBD1 (6 bases). This CDR3 is built from 16 residues. The V gene's germline CDR1 is SEHNR and CDR2 FQNEAQ (reference sequence). V was shortened by 4 bases and J by 3 bases, with 16 bases between the two germline ends.

The chain uses TRBV27 and TRBJ1-3; D gene uncertain. V shed 6 bases and J shed 4 bases, with 10 bases lying between them. The germline CDR1 and CDR2 sequences are MNHEY and SMNVEV (reference sequence). The CDR3 is made up of 13 amino acids. CDR3 residues: CASSPISGNTIYF. The CDR3 region has the DNA TGTGCCAGCAGCCCCATTTCCGGAAACACCATATATTTT.

There are many counts of this clonotype. J is TRBJ2-5 and V is TRBV14; 9 bases are a match to TRBD2. V lost 2 bases to trimming and J lost 2 bases; unmatched junction nucleotides: 9. This CDR3 has 17 amino acids. In germline, CDR1 is SGHDN, CDR2 FVKESK. As DNA, the CDR3 is TGTGCCAGCAGCCAACTCCCCTTGGGACTAGCTCAAGAGACCCAGTACTTC. The encoded protein is CASSQLPLGLAQETQYF.

This clonotype has a handful of counts. This sequence joins TRBV6-5 and TRBJ2-5; D ambiguous. Trimming pared 1 base from V and 5 bases from J, leaving 8 bases between. Germline CDR1 and CDR2: MNHEY and SVGAGI. This CDR3 contains 13 residues. As DNA, the CDR3 is TGTGCCAGCAGTTACTGGCTTGAGGAGACCCAGTACTTC. It specifies CASSYWLEETQYF.

This clonotype was found a few times. This sequence joins TRBV11-2 and TRBJ2-3; TRBD1 is a possible D gene (5 bases). The V and J ends lost 0 bases and 2 bases respectively, with 12 bases between them. The CDR3 has 16 amino acids. CDR1 is SGHAT, CDR2 FQNNGV, per germline. CDR3 nucleotides: TGTGCCAGCAGCTTAGATGGATGGGGCTCCACAGATACGCAGTATTTT. Its protein is CASSLDGWGSTDTQYF.

This clonotype was detected many times. The chain carries TRBV7-6 and TRBJ1-1; the D is unclear. Trimming cost V 3 bases and J 7 bases, with 15 bases left between them. CDR1 and CDR2 from the germline V gene are SGHVS and FNYEAQ. The CDR3 has 14 amino acids. The CDR3 DNA follows: TGTGCCAGCAGCTTGGGAATGAAGAGGGATGAAGCTTTCTTT. Encoded protein: CASSLGMKRDEAFF.

This clonotype has just a few counts. J is TRBJ1-1 and V is TRBV27, with D unresolved. V was trimmed by 4 bases and J by 2 bases, leaving 11 bases between them. The CDR3 totals 14 residues. Per the germline V gene, CDR1 is MNHEY and CDR2 is SMNVEV (reference sequence). CDR3 nucleotides: TGTGCCAGCAGTTGGGGAGGGATAAACACTGAAGCTTTCTTT. The encoded protein is CASSWGGINTEAFF.

This sequence joins TRBV25-1 and TRBJ1-2; D is unresolved. CDR1 is MGHDK, CDR2 SYGVNS, per germline. The CDR3 covers 19 residues. Trimming pared 0 bases from V and 4 bases from J, leaving 24 bases between. The CDR3 DNA follows: TGTGCCAGCAGTGAATATGATGATTGGGTCGGCAGGAGACCCTATGGCTACACCTTC. Protein sequence: CASSEYDDWVGRRPYGYTF.